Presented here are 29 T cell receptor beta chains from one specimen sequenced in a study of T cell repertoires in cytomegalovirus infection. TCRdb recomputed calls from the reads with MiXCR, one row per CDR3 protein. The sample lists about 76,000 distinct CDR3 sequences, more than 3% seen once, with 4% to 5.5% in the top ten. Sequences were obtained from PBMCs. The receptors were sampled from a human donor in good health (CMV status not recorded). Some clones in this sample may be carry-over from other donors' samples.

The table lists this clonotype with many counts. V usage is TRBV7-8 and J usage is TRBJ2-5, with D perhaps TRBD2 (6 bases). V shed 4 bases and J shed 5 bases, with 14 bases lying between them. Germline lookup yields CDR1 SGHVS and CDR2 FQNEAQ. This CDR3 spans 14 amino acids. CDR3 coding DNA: TGTGCCAGCAGCTCCCGGGAGTTGGAGGAGACCCAGTACTTC. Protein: CASSSRELEETQYF.

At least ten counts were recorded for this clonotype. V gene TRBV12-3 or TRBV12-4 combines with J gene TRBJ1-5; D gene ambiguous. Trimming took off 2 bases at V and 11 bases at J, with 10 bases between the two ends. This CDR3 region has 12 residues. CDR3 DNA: TGTGCCAGCAGTTTAAGTTTGAAGGCCCAGCATTTT. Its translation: CASSLSLKAQHF.

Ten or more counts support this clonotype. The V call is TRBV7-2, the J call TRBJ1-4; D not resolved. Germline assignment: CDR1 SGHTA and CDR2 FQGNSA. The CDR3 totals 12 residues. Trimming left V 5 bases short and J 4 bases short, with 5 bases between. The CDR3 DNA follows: TGTGCCAGCAGCCAGTTTAATGAAAAACTGTTTTTT. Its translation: CASSQFNEKLFF. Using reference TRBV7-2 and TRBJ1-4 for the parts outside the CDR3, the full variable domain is GAGVSQSPSNKVTEKGKDVELRCDPISGHTALYWYRQSLGQGLEFLIYFQGNSAPDKSGLPSDRFSAERTGGSVSTLTIQRTQQEDSAVYLCASSQFNEKLFFGSGTQLSVL.

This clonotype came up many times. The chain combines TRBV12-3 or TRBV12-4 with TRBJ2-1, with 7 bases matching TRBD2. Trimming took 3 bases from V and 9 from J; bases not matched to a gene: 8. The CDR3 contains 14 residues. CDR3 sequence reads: CASSFTAGSGEQFF. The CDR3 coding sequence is TGTGCCAGCAGTTTCACAGCGGGGTCGGGTGAGCAGTTCTTC.

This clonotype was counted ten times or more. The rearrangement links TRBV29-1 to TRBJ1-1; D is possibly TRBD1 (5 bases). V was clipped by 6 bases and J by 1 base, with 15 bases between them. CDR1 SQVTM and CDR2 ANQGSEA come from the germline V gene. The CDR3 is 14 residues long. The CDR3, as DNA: TGCAGCGTAACCACAGGAGGACCGAACACTGAAGCTTTCTTT. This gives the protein CSVTTGGPNTEAFF.

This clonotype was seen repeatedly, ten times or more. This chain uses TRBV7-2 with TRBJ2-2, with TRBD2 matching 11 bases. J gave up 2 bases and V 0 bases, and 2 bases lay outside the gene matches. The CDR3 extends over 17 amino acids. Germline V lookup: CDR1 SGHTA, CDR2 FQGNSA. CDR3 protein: CASSLATSGVNTGELFF. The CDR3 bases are TGTGCCAGCAGCTTAGCGACTAGCGGGGTAAACACCGGGGAGCTGTTTTTT.

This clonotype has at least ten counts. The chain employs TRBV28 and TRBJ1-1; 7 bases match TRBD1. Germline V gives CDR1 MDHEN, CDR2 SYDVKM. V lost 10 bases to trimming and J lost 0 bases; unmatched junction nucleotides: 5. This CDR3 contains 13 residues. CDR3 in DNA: TGTGCCACTCGGGGACAGCTGAACACTGAAGCTTTCTTT. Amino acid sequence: CATRGQLNTEAFF. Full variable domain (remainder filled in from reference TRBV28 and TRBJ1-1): DVKVTQSSRYLVKRTGEKVFLECVQDMDHENMFWYRQDPGLGLRLIYFSYDVKMKEKGDIPEGYSVSREKKERFSLILESASTNQTSMYLCATRGQLNTEAFFGQGTRLTVV.

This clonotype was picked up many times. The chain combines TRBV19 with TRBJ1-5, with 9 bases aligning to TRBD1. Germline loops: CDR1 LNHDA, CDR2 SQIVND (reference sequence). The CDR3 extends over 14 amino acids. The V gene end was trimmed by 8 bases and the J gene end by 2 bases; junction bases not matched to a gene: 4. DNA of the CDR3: TGTGCCAGTGGGACAGGGATTGGCAATCAGCCCCAGCATTTT. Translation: CASGTGIGNQPQHF.

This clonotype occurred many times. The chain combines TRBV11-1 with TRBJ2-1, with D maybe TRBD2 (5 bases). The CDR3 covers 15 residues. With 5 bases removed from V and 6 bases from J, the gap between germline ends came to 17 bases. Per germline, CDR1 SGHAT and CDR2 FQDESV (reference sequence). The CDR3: CASSQDSPYGNEQFF. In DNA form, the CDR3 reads TGTGCCAGCAGCCAGGACTCCCCATACGGCAATGAGCAGTTCTTC.

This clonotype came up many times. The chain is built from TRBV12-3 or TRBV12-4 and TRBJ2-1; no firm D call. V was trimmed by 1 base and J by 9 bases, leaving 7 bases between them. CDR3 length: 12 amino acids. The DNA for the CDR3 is TGTGCCAGCAGTTTAGAAGGCTTTGAGCAGTTCTTC. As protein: CASSLEGFEQFF.

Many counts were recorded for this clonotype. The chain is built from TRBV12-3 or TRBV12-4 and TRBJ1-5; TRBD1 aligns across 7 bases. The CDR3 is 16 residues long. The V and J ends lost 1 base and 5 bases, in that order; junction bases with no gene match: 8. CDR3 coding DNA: TGTGCCAGCAGTTTAGTAACAGGGGTTGGGTATCAGCCCCAGCATTTT. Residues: CASSLVTGVGYQPQHF.

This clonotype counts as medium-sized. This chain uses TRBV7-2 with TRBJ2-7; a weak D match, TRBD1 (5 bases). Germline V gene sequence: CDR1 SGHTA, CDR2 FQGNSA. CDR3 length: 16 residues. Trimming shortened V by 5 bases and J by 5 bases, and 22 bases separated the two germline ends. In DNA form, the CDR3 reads TGTGCCAGCAGCCCCTTGGGGCAGGGATGGTACCACGAGCAGTACTTC. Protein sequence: CASSPLGQGWYHEQYF. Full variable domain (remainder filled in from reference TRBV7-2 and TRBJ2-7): GAGVSQSPSNKVTEKGKDVELRCDPISGHTALYWYRQSLGQGLEFLIYFQGNSAPDKSGLPSDRFSAERTGGSVSTLTIQRTQQEDSAVYLCASSPLGQGWYHEQYFGPGTRLTVT.

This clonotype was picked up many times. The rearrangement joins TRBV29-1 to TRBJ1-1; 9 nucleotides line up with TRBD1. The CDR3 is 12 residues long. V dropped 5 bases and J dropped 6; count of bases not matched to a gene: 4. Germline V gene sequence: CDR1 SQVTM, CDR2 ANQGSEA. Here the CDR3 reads CSVTGGTSEAFF. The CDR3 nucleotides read TGCAGCGTTACAGGGGGCACATCTGAAGCTTTCTTT.

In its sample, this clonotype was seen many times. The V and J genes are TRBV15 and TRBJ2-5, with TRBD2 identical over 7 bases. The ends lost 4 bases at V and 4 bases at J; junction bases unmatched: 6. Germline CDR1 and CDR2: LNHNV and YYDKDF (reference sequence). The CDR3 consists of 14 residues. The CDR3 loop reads CATSTGLGPETQYF. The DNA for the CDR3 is TGTGCCACCAGCACAGGACTAGGTCCAGAGACCCAGTACTTC.

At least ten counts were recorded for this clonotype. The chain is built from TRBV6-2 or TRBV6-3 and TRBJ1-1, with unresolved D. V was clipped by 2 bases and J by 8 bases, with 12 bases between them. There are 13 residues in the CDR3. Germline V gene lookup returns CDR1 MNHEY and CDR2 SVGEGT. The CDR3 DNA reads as TGTGCCAGCAGTTACCAGAGGAACGCCGAAGCTTTCTTT. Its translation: CASSYQRNAEAFF.

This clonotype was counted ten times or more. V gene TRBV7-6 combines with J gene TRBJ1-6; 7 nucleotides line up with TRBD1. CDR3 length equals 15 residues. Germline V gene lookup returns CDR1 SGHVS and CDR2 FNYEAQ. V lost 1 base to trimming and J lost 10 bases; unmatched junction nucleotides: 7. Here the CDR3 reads CASSLVNRGRSPLHF. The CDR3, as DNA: TGTGCCAGCAGCTTAGTTAACAGGGGAAGGTCACCCCTCCACTTT.

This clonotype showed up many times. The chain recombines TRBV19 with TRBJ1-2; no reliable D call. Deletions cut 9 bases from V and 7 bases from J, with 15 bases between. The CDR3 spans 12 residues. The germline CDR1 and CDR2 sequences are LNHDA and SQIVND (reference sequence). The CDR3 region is CASDDGPRGYTF. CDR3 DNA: TGTGCCAGCGACGACGGTCCTCGTGGCTACACCTTC.

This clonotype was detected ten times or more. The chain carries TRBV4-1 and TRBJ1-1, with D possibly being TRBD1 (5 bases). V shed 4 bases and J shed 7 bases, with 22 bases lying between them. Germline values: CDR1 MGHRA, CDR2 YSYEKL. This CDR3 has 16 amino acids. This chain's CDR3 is CASSRERRRETFEAFF. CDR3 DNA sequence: TGCGCCAGCAGCCGGGAGAGACGCAGGGAAACCTTTGAAGCTTTCTTT.

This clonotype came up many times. CDR3 nucleotides: TGTGCCAGCAGCCCGACCGGGCGGCAGGGAGGCACAGATACGCAGTATTTT. It encodes CASSPTGRQGGTDTQYF. The chain is built from TRBV7-2 and TRBJ2-3; TRBD1 or TRBD2 may be the D gene (5 bases each). The ends were cut back, 5 bases at V and 1 base at J, with 19 bases in the middle. The CDR3 loop spans 17 amino acids. From germline, CDR1 is SGHTA and CDR2 FQGNSA.

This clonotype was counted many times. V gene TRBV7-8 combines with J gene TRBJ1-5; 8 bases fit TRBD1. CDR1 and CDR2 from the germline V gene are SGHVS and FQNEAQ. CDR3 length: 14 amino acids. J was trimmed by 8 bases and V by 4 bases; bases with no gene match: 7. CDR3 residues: CASSSDRAYEPQHF. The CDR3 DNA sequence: TGTGCCAGCAGCTCGGACAGGGCCTATGAGCCCCAGCATTTT.

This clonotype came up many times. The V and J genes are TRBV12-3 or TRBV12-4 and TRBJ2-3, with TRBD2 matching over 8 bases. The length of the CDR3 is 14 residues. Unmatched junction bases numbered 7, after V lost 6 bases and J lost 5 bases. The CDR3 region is CASSPGGLGDTQYF. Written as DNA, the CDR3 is TGTGCCAGCAGCCCGGGGGGGCTTGGAGATACGCAGTATTTT.

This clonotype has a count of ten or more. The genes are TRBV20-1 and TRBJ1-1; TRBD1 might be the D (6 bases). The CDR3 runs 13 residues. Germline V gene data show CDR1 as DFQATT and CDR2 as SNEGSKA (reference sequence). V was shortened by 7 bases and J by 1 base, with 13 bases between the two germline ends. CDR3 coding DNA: TGCAGTGTCACAGGGTTGGGGAACACTGAAGCTTTCTTT. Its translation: CSVTGLGNTEAFF.

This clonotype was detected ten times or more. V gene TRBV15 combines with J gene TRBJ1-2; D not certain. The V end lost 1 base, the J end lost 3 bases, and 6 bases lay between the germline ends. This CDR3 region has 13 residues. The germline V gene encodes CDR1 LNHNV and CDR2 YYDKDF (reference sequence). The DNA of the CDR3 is TGTGCCACCAGCAGAGTAGGCGACTATGGCTACACCTTC. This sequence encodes CATSRVGDYGYTF.

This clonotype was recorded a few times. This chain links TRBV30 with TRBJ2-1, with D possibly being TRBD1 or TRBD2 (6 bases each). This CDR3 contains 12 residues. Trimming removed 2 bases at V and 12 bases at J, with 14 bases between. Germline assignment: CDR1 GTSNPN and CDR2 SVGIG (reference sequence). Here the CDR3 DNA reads TGTGCCTGGAGTCCCACAGGGCGGGGGCAGTTCTTC. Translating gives CAWSPTGRGQFF.

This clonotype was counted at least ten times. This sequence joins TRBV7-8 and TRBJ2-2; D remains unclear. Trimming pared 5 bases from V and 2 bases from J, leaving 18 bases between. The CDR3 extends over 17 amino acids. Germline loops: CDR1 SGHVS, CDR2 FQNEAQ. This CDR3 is CASSLGWPMENTGELFF. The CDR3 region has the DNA TGTGCCAGCAGCCTAGGGTGGCCAATGGAAAACACCGGGGAGCTGTTTTTT.

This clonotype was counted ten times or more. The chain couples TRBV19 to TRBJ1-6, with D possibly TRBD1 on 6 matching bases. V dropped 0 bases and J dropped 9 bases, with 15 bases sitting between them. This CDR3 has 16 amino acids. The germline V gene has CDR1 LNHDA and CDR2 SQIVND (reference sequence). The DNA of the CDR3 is TGTGCCAGTAGTATAGATCCGCACGGGGGCGGTTCACCCCTCCACTTT. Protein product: CASSIDPHGGGSPLHF.

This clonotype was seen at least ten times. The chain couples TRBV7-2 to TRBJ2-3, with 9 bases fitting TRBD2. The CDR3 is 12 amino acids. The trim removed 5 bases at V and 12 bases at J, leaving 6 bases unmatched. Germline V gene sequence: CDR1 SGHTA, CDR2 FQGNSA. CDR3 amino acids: CASSGTSGSQYF. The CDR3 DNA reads TGTGCCAGCAGCGGCACTAGCGGGTCTCAGTATTTT.

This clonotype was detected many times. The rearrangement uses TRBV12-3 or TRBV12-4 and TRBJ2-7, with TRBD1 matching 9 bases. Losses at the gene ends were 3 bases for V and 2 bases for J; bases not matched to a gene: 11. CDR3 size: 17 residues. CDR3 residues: CASSFRSGTGRAYEQYF. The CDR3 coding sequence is TGTGCCAGCAGTTTCCGTTCAGGGACAGGGAGGGCCTACGAGCAGTACTTC.

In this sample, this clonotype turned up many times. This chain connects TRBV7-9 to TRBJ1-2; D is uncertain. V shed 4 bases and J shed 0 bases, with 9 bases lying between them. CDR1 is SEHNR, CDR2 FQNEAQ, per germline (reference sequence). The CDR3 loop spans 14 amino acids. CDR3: CASSYGLANYGYTF. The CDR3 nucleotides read TGTGCCAGCAGCTACGGACTAGCTAACTATGGCTACACCTTC.